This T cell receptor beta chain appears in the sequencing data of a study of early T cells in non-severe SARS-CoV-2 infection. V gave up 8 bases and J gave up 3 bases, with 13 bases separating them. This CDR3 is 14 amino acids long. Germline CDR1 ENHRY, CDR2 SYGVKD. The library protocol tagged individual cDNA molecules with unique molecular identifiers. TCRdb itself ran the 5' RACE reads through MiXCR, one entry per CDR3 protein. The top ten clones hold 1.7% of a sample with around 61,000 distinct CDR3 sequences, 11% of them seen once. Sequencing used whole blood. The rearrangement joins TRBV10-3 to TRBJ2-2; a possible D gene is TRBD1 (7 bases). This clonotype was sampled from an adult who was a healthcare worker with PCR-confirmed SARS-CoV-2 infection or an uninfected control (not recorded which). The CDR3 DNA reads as TGTGCCATCGGAGGGGGCACAGACACCGGGGAGCTGTTTTTT. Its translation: CAIGGGTDTGELFF.